This passage covers 20 T cell receptor beta chains from one sample sequenced in a study of breast tumors, draining lymph nodes, adjacent tissues. Samples came from axillary lymph nodes draining the breast cancer. MiXCR, applied by TCRdb to the multiplex PCR reads, yields one record per CDR3 protein. Among approximately 250,000 distinct CDR3 sequences, roughly a third were seen once, and the ten largest hold roughly 3.5%. The specimen sequenced was axillary lymph node tissue. These receptors were taken from a female donor with breast cancer. Some clones in this sample may be carry-over from other donors' samples.

This clonotype was picked up many times. The chain joins TRBV10-3 to TRBJ1-2; unclear D gene. The CDR3 contains 15 residues. Germline CDR1 reads ENHRY; CDR2 reads SYGVKD. V was clipped by 6 bases and J by 0 bases, with 14 bases between them. The CDR3 reads CAIRGSGPTNYGYTF. For the CDR3, the DNA is TGTGCCATCAGGGGGTCGGGTCCAACTAACTATGGCTACACCTTC.

The rearrangement uses TRBV27 and TRBJ2-5; 11 bases line up with TRBD1. Losses at the gene ends were 3 bases for V and 2 bases for J; bases not matched to a gene: 8. Germline assignment: CDR1 MNHEY and CDR2 SMNVEV (reference sequence). The CDR3 is 17 amino acids. Here the CDR3 DNA reads TGTGCCAGCAGTTTTGGGGCGGGACAGGGGGTTCAAGAGACCCAGTACTTC. Translated: CASSFGAGQGVQETQYF.

This clonotype came up many times. V is TRBV7-9 and J is TRBJ2-5; D is unclear. The CDR3 extends over 12 amino acids. Trimming took off 7 bases at V and 5 bases at J, with 11 bases between the two ends. In germline, CDR1 is SEHNR, CDR2 FQNEAQ (reference sequence). The CDR3 DNA sequence: TGTGCCAGCAACGTGGGTCCGGAGACCCAGTACTTC. Translating it yields CASNVGPETQYF.

Many counts were recorded for this clonotype. The rearrangement links TRBV12-3 or TRBV12-4 to TRBJ2-3; no firm D call. Trimming took off 2 bases at V and 2 bases at J, with 8 bases between the two ends. The CDR3 covers 14 residues. Written as DNA, the CDR3 is TGTGCCAGCAGTTTAATGGGCACCACAGATACGCAGTATTTT. It codes for CASSLMGTTDTQYF.

As regards this clonotype: One junction end disagrees with the germline gene, perhaps due to a read error. The chain links TRBV14 to TRBJ2-5, with TRBD2 matching over 11 bases. The CDR3 is 14 residues long. Germline values: CDR1 SGHDN, CDR2 FVKESK. DNA of the CDR3: TGTGCCAGCAGCAGGACTAGCGGGCCAAGGACCCAGTCCTTC. It encodes CASSRTSGPRTQSF.

This chain links TRBV12-3 or TRBV12-4 with TRBJ2-3; TRBD2 is a possible D gene (5 bases). The CDR3 contains 16 residues. The V and J ends lost 6 bases and 1 base respectively, with 17 bases between them. The CDR3 sequence: CASRQTTGSRTDTQYF. CDR3 in DNA: TGTGCCAGCAGACAGACCACGGGATCTCGCACAGATACGCAGTATTTT.

This rearrangement joins TRBV27 to TRBJ1-5, with D possibly being TRBD1 (5 bases). Germline assignment: CDR1 MNHEY and CDR2 SMNVEV (reference sequence). The CDR3 loop spans 16 amino acids. V dropped 5 bases and J dropped 1 base, with 15 bases sitting between them. This chain's CDR3 is CASSPTRGLSNQPQHF. The CDR3 region has the DNA TGTGCCAGCAGTCCCACGAGGGGTTTAAGCAATCAGCCCCAGCATTTT.

CDR3 sequence reads: CASSQTLGYVNEKLFF. The CDR3 region has the DNA TGTGCCAGCAGTCAAACATTGGGATACGTCAATGAAAAACTGTTTTTT. This rearrangement joins TRBV6-1 to TRBJ1-4, with unresolved D. V lost 5 bases and J 5 bases, leaving 18 bases between the germline ends. CDR1 and CDR2 from the germline V gene are MNHNS and SASEGT. This CDR3 has 16 residues.

In its sample, this clonotype was seen many times. This chain uses TRBV29-1 with TRBJ2-7, with D perhaps TRBD1 (5 bases). CDR3 length: 13 residues. Trimming pared 4 bases from V and 5 bases from J, leaving 15 bases between. Germline-derived CDR1 and CDR2 are SQVTM and ANQGSEA. The CDR3 DNA reads TGCAGCGTTGGAAGGGGATTTGCCCACGAGCAGTACTTC. Translating it yields CSVGRGFAHEQYF.

Of note for this clonotype: Since a much larger clone is just one base distant, this may be a read error. J is TRBJ2-7 and V is TRBV9; D tentatively reads TRBD1 or TRBD2 (6 bases each). Trimming took 2 bases from V and 0 from J, leaving 15 bases between them. Looked up from germline, CDR1 is SGDLS and CDR2 is YYNGEE. CDR3 length: 16 residues. The CDR3 coding sequence is TGTGCCAGCAGCGTCGGAGGGACACCTAACTCCTACGAGCAGTACTTC. This codes for CASSVGGTPNSYEQYF. Complete variable domain (other parts from reference TRBV9 and TRBJ2-7): DSGVTQTPKHLITATGQRVTLRCSPRSGDLSVYWYQQSLDQGLQFLIQYYNGEERAKGNILERFSAQQFPDLHSELNLSSLELGDSALYFCASSVGGTPNSYEQYFGPGTRLTVT.

This chain joins TRBV5-1 and TRBJ2-7; TRBD2 matches 16 bases. After removal of 4 bases from V and 7 bases from J, the junction contained 14 bases not matched to a gene. CDR1 and CDR2 from the germline V gene are SGHRS and YFSETQ. The CDR3 is 18 amino acids. Here the CDR3 reads CASSLGGTSGRAGGEQYF. The CDR3 bases are TGCGCCAGCAGCCTGGGAGGGACTAGCGGGAGGGCCGGAGGAGAGCAGTACTTC.

The chain is built from TRBV5-6 and TRBJ2-1; 8 nucleotides line up with TRBD2. The CDR3 has 14 residues. Germline V lookup: CDR1 SGHDT, CDR2 YYEEEE. Losses at the gene ends were 4 bases for V and 10 bases for J; bases not matched to a gene: 10. CDR3 DNA sequence: TGTGCCAGCAGCATTGCGGGAGGCACCGGGGAGCAGTTCTTC. This gives the protein CASSIAGGTGEQFF.

The V gene is TRBV7-8, the J gene TRBJ1-2; D call uncertain. The V and J ends lost 9 bases and 1 base respectively, with 12 bases between them. Looked up from germline, CDR1 is SGHVS and CDR2 is FQNEAQ. The CDR3 is 13 residues long. The CDR3 region is CASGTVINYGYTF. CDR3 nucleotides: TGTGCCAGTGGCACAGTGATTAACTATGGCTACACCTTC.

This clonotype appeared many times. The CDR3 is CSADRDRGAYEQYF. DNA of the CDR3: TGCAGTGCTGACCGGGACAGGGGAGCCTACGAGCAGTACTTC. V and J are TRBV20-1 and TRBJ2-7; 10 nucleotides line up with TRBD1. Germline V lookup: CDR1 DFQATT, CDR2 SNEGSKA (reference sequence). The CDR3 has 14 amino acids. V dropped 5 bases and J dropped 2; count of bases not matched to a gene: 6.

This clonotype was detected many times. The gene calls are TRBV7-9 and TRBJ1-4, with D possibly matching TRBD1 (6 bases). Trimming took 5 bases from V and 8 from J, leaving 21 bases between them. Germline V gene data show CDR1 as SEHNR and CDR2 as FQNEAQ (reference sequence). There are 16 residues in the CDR3. The CDR3 DNA reads TGTGCCAGCAGCAGTCGACAGGAGGGGCAATCCGAAAAACTGTTTTTT. Translated, it gives CASSSRQEGQSEKLFF.

This clonotype was seen many times. The genes are TRBV19 and TRBJ1-5, with D unclear. The CDR3 is 16 residues long. V was cut by 5 bases and J by 3 bases, with 17 bases left in between. Per the germline V gene, CDR1 is LNHDA and CDR2 is SQIVND (reference sequence). The DNA for the CDR3 is TGTGCCAGTAGTCCTCAAGGAAGCCGGCCCAATCAGCCCCAGCATTTT. It is translated as CASSPQGSRPNQPQHF.

The chain joins TRBV4-2 to TRBJ2-5, with D possibly called TRBD1 or TRBD2 (6 bases each). The germline V and J ends were trimmed by 1 base and 7 bases, with 16 bases remaining between them. CDR1 is LGHNA, CDR2 YNFKEQ, per germline. CDR3 length: 15 residues. CDR3 amino acids: CASSQVYPGAGTQYF. DNA of the CDR3: TGTGCCAGCAGCCAAGTATATCCGGGGGCAGGGACCCAGTACTTC.

This chain connects TRBV11-3 to TRBJ2-5, with 11 bases that match TRBD2. Trimming at V came to 5 bases and at J to 3 bases, leaving 14 bases not matched to a gene. The germline CDR1 and CDR2 sequences are SGHNT and YENEEA. This CDR3 spans 18 amino acids. The CDR3 DNA is TGTGCCAGCAGCCTAAGAAAGGGGCTAGCGGGAGGAAAAGAGACCCAGTACTTC. Translation: CASSLRKGLAGGKETQYF.

The chain employs TRBV11-1 and TRBJ2-5; the match to TRBD2 covers 7 bases. This CDR3 contains 15 residues. CDR1 and CDR2 (germline): SGHAT, FQDESV (reference sequence). V gave up 5 bases and J gave up 1 base; unmatched junction bases: 7. The CDR3 DNA reads as TGTGCCAGCAGCCGTAGGCGGGGGTTCCAAGAGACCCAGTACTTC. It translates to CASSRRRGFQETQYF.

Ten or more counts support this clonotype. J is TRBJ2-3 and V is TRBV5-1; no definite D call. Germline V gives CDR1 SGHRS, CDR2 YFSETQ. Trimming cost V 4 bases and J 2 bases, with 11 bases left between them. This CDR3 region has 14 residues. The CDR3, as DNA: TGCGCCAGCAGCAGGGCAGGAGTCACAGATACGCAGTATTTT. The encoded protein is CASSRAGVTDTQYF.